This T cell receptor (beta chain) was documented in a study of blood T cells in healthy people across ages. Study-level results: CMV status of donors was not determined, possibly confounding expanded clonotype changes.

As for this clonotype: Its specificity is not known.

The CDR3 length is 14 residues. The germline V gene encodes CDR1 SGDLS and CDR2 YYNGEE. The V end lost 1 base, the J end lost 7 bases, and 12 bases lay between the germline ends. Every donor gave 8.5 to 10 milliliters of peripheral blood. A second about 7 to 12 cycle PCR used barcoded and J-beta primers. CDR3-containing paired-end reads numbered at least 3 million in each sample. MiXCR, applied by TCRdb to the 5' RACE reads, yields one record per CDR3 protein. The sample carries approximately 800,000 distinct CDR3 sequences, around 24% recorded once. These same records also appear under a second study, on T cells of mothers and their children. That work states: Overlap in related mother-child pairs always slightly exceeded unrelated pairs, never significantly.

The source material was blood. The chain has TRBV9 and TRBJ2-1; D remains ambiguous. The receptor's source is a boy younger than 18 in good health. The DNA of the CDR3 is TGTGCCAGCAGCGTATCCCAGAAGGGTAATGAGCAGTTCTTC. This translates into CASSVSQKGNEQFF.